This TCR beta chain is from a study of T cells in Graves' hyperthyroidism and ophthalmopathy. Study-wide context: Sampling of peripheral blood happened at initial diagnosis, prior to any treatment.

Authors of the study amplified TCR beta CDR3 regions from RNA transcripts. First-round RT-PCR of the TCR CDR3 relied on the HTBI primer set. TCRdb re-analysed the multiplex PCR reads in MiXCR, keeping a single row per CDR3 protein. This table has hundreds of thousands of distinct CDR3 sequences, around 16% appearing once. Investigators excluded patients with uncontrolled infection, other autoimmune disease, pregnancy or lactation. The CDR3 contains 14 residues. CDR1 is SGHDT and CDR2 is YYEEEE in the germline V gene. V was trimmed by 2 bases and J by 1 base, leaving 9 bases between them. This clonotype was observed a handful of times.

V usage is TRBV5-6 and J usage is TRBJ1-1; D is perhaps TRBD1 (6 bases). What was sequenced was blood. This receptor was obtained from a woman under 40 with Graves' hyperthyroidism. The CDR3 region is CASSFGQKNTEAFF. In DNA, the CDR3 is TGTGCCAGCAGCTTCGGACAGAAGAACACTGAAGCTTTCTTT.